Sequencing of this T cell receptor beta chain was carried out in a study of blood T cell repertoires in COVID-19. Turning to the study itself: Spain, Italy and the United States supplied samples that represented acute and convalescent COVID-19.

Trimming removed 4 bases at V and 7 bases at J, with 16 bases between. The CDR3 is made up of 14 amino acids. Germline V CDR1 and CDR2: LGHNA, YNFKEQ. The Seattle patients, enrolled during active infection, were followed longitudinally. Original methodology: It was from reference gene primer amplification that nucleated cell counts were estimated. Profiled with immunoSEQ multiplex PCR; TCRdb holds only in-frame clones, not every one. The DNA gave D and trimming, while V, J and clone size come from that table. There are 150,000 to 200,000 clones in the sample; 85% to 90% occur only once, and roughly 9.8% lies in the top ten.

The rearrangement joins TRBV4-2 to TRBJ1-2; perhaps TRBD1 as D (6 bases). The clonotype was recovered from a woman aged 55-70 years with COVID-19, enrolled during active disease. Sequencing was carried out using peripheral blood. CDR3 residues: CASSRYRDEIGYTF. The CDR3 DNA reads TGTGCCAGCAGCCGTTACAGGGATGAGATTGGCTACACCTTC.